This T cell receptor (beta chain) was retrieved from a study of cytomegalovirus exposure and HLA in healthy donors. V was cut by 5 bases and J by 2 bases, with 19 bases left in between. CDR1 is LNHDA and CDR2 is SQIVND in the germline V gene (reference sequence). This CDR3 is built from 16 residues. A few counts support this clone. Here immunoSEQ multiplex PCR was the method, and the copy in TCRdb shows in-frame clones only, minus some. In the table there are some 220,000 clones, about 90% of which are singletons. This TCR derives from a woman in her late teens or twenties in good health and CMV-seronegative. What was sequenced was PBMCs. V and J are TRBV19 and TRBJ2-7, with D perhaps TRBD2 (5 bases). The CDR3 loop is CASSLILRGPPYEQYF. The CDR3 DNA follows: TGTGCCAGTAGTTTGATTTTGCGCGGGCCCCCCTACGAGCAGTACTTC.